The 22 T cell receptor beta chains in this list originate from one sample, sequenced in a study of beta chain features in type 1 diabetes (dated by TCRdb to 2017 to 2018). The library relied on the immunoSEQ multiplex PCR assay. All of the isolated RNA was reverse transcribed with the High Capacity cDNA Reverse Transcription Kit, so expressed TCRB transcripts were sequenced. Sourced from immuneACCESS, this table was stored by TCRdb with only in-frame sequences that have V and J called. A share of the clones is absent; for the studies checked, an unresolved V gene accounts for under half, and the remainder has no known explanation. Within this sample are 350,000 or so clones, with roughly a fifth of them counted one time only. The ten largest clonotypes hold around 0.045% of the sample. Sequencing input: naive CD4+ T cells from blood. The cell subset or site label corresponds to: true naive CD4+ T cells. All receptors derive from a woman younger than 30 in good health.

The CDR3 loop reads CASGWTQEAFF. CDR3 sequence (DNA): TGTGCTAGTGGCTGGACACAAGAAGCTTTCTTT. The rearrangement joins TRBV12-5 to TRBJ1-1; tentatively, D is TRBD1 (5 bases). Germline loops: CDR1 LGHNT, CDR2 FRNRAP. The V end lost 6 bases, the J end lost 8 bases, and 10 bases lay between the germline ends. The CDR3 is 11 residues long.

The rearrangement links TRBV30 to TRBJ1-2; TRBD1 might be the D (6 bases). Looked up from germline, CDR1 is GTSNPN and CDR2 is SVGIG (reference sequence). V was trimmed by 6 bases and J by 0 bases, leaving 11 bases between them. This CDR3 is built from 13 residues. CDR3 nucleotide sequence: TGTGCCTGTGCGACAGGATCTAACTATGGCTACACCTTC. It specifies CACATGSNYGYTF.

CDR3 region: CSAGGVDSNQPQHF. Here the CDR3 DNA reads TGCAGCGCCGGGGGGGTCGATAGCAATCAGCCCCAGCATTTT. This chain uses TRBV29-1 with TRBJ1-5; D possibly corresponds to TRBD1 (5 bases). The CDR3 length is 14 residues. Germline CDR1 SQVTM, CDR2 ANQGSEA. Trimming shortened V by 7 bases and J by 0 bases, and 13 bases separated the two germline ends.

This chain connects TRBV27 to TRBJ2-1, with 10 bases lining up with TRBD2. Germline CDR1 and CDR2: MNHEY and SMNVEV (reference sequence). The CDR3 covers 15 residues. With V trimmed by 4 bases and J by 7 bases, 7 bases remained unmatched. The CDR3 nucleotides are TGTGCCAGCAGTTCGGCGCTAGCGGGAGCAAATGAGCAGTTCTTC. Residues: CASSSALAGANEQFF.

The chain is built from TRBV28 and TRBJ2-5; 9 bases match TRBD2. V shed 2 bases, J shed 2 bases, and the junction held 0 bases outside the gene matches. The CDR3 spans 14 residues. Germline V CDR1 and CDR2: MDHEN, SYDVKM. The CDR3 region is CASSLAGGQETQYF. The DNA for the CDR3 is TGTGCCAGCAGTTTAGCGGGGGGGCAAGAGACCCAGTACTTC.

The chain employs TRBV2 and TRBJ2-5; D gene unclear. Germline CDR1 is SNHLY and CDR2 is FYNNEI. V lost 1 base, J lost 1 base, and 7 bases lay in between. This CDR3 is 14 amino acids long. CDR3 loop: CASSEVILQETQYF. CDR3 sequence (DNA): TGTGCCAGCAGTGAAGTTATCCTCCAAGAGACCCAGTACTTC.

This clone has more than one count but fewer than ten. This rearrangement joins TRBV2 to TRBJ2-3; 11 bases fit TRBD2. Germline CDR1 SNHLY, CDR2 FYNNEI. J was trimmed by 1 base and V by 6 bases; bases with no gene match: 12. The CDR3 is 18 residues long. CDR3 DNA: TGTGCCAGCAGAAACCCTCTAGCGGGGGGCTATGGCACAGATACGCAGTATTTT. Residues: CASRNPLAGGYGTDTQYF.

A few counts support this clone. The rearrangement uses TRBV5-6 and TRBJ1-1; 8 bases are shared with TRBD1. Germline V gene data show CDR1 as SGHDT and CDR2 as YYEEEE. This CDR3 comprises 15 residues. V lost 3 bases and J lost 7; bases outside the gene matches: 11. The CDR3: CASSYLDRGIGEAFF. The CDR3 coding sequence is TGTGCCAGCAGCTACTTAGACAGGGGAATTGGTGAAGCTTTCTTT.

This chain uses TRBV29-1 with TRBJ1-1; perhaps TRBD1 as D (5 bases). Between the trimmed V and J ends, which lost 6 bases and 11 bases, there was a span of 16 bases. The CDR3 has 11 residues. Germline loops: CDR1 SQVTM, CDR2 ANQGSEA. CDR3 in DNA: TGCAGCGTGGCAAGAGAGGCAGGGGCTTTCTTT. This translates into CSVAREAGAFF.

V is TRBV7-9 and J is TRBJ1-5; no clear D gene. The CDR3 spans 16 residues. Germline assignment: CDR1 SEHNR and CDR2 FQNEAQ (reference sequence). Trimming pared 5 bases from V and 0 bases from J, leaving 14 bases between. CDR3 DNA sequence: TGTGCCAGCAGCCCGGCGGCTAGCCTTAGCAATCAGCCCCAGCATTTT. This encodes CASSPAASLSNQPQHF.

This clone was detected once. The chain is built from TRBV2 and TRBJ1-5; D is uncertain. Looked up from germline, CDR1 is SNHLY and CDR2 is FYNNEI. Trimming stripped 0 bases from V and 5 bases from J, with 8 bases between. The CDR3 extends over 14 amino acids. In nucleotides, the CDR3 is TGTGCCAGCAGTGAAGCGCAAGAGTATCAGCCCCAGCATTTT. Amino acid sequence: CASSEAQEYQPQHF.

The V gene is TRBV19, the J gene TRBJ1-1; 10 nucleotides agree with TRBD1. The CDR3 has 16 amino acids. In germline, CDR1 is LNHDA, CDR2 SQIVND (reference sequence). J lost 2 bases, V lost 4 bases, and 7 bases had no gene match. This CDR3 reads CASSTTRTGGNTEAFF. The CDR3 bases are TGTGCCAGTAGTACTACGAGGACAGGGGGAAACACTGAAGCTTTCTTT.

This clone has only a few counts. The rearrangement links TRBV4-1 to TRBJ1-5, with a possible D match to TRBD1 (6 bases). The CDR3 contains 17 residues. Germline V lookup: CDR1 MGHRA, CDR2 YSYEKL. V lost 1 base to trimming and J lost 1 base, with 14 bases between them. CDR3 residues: CASSQGFGQLSNQPQHF. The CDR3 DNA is TGCGCCAGCAGCCAAGGATTCGGACAGTTAAGCAATCAGCCCCAGCATTTT.

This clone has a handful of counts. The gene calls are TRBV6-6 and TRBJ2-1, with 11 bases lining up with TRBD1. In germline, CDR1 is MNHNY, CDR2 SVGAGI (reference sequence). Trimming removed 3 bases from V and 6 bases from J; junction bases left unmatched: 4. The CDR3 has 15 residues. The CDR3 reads CASSYGQGAGNEQFF. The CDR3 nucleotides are TGTGCCAGCAGTTATGGACAGGGGGCAGGCAATGAGCAGTTCTTC.

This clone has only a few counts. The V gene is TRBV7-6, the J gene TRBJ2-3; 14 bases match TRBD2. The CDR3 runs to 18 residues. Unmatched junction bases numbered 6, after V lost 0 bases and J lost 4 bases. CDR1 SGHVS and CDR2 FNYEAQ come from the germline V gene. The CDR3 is CASSLALRLAGGPDTQYF. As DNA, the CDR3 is TGTGCCAGCAGCTTAGCCCTCCGACTAGCGGGGGGGCCAGATACGCAGTATTTT. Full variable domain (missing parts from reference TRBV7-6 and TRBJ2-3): GAGVSQSPRYKVTKRGQDVALRCDPISGHVSLYWYRQALGQGPEFLTYFNYEAQQDKSGLPNDRFSAERPEGSISTLTIQRTEQRDSAMYRCASSLALRLAGGPDTQYFGPGTRLTVL.

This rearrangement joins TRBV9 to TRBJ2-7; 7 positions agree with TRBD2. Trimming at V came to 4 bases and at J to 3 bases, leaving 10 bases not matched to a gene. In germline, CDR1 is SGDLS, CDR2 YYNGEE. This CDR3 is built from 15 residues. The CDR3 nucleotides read TGTGCCAGCAGCCCCCGGGAAGCGGGGAGCTACGAGCAGTACTTC. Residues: CASSPREAGSYEQYF.

The DNA of the CDR3 is TGTGCCAGCTCACCAAGGCAGGGGGCGGTCACTGAAGCTTTCTTT. Translation: CASSPRQGAVTEAFF. The rearrangement joins TRBV18 to TRBJ1-1, with 8 positions matching TRBD1. With 2 bases clipped from V and 4 bases from J, the junction kept 6 bases outside the gene matches. This CDR3 has 15 amino acids. Germline CDR1 KGHSH, CDR2 LQKENI.

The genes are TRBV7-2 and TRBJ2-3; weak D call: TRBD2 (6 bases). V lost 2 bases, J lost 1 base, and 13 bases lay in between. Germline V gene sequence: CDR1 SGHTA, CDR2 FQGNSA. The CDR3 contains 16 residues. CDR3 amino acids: CASSLNSGLRTDTQYF. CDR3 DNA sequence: TGTGCCAGCAGCTTAAACTCGGGACTTCGCACAGATACGCAGTATTTT.

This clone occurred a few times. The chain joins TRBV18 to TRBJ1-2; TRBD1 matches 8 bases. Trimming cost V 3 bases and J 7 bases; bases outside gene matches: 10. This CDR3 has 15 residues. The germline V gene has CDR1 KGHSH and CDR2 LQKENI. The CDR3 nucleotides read TGTGCCAGCTCACCCGGGGCAGGGGGCGCAAGTGGCTACACCTTC. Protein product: CASSPGAGGASGYTF.

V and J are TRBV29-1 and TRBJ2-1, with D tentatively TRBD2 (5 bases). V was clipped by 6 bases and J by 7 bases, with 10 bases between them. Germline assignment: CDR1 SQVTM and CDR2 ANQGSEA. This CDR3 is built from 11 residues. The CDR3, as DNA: TGCAGCGTCGCTGGGAGTAATGAGCAGTTCTTC. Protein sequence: CSVAGSNEQFF.

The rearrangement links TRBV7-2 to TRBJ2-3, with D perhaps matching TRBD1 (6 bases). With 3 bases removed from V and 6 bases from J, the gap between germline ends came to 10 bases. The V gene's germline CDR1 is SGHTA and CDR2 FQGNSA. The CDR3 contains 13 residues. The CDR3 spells CASSLGASDTQYF. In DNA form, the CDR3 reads TGTGCCAGCAGCTTGGGGGCTAGTGATACGCAGTATTTT.

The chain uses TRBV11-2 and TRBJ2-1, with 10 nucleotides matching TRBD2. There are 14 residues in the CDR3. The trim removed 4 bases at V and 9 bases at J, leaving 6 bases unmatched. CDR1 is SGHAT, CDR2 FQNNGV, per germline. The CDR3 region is CASSSSGRFTEQFF. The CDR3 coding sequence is TGTGCCAGCAGCTCTAGCGGGAGATTCACTGAGCAGTTCTTC.